This T cell receptor beta chain was obtained from a study of T cells in localized non-small cell lung cancer. Study results and limitations: There were a median 57 of the top 100 tumor clones appearing in adjacent lung.

J was trimmed by 4 bases and V by 5 bases; bases with no gene match: 3. Germline V gene lookup returns CDR1 SGHRS and CDR2 YFSETQ. The CDR3 loop spans 13 amino acids. This clone was picked up one time. Antigen unknown. TCRdb's copy holds only in-frame clones and misses some; the assay was immunoSEQ multiplex PCR. The table lists 90,000 to 100,000 clones, roughly 88% of them singletons. Sequences were derived from PBMCs, sampled before any cancer treatment. This sequence was found in a woman aged 40-69 years with stage II squamous cell lung carcinoma. The chain recombines TRBV5-1 with TRBJ2-4, with 7 bases matching TRBD1. CDR3 in DNA: TGCGCCAGCAGTTCGACAGGGAAAAACATTCAGTACTTC. Residues: CASSSTGKNIQYF.